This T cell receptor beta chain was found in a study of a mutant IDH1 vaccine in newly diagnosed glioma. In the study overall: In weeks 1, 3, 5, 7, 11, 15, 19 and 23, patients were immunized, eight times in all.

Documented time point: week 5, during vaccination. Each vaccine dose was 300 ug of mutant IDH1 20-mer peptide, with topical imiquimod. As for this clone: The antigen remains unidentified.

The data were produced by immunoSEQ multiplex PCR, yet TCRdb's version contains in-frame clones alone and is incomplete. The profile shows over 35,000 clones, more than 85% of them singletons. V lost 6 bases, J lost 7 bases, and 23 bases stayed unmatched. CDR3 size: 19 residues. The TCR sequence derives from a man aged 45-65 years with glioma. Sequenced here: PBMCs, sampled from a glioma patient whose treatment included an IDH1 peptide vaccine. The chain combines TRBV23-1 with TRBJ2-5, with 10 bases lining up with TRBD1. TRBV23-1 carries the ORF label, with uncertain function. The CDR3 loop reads CASSQKVGTGDEREVTQYF. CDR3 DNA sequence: TGCGCCAGCAGCCAAAAGGTCGGGACAGGGGACGAAAGGGAGGTGACCCAGTACTTC.